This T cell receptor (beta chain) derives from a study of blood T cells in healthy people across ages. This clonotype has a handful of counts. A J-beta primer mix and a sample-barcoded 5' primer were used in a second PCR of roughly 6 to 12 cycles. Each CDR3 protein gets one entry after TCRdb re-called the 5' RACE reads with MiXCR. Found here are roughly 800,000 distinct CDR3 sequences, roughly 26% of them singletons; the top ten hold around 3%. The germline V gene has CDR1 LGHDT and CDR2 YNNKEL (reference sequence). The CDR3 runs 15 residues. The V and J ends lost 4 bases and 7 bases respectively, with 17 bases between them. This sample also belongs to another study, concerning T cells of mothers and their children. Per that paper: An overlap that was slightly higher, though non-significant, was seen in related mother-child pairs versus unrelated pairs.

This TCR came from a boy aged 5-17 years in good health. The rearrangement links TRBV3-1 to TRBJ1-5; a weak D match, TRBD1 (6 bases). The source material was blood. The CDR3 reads CASSPRRGAGQPQHF. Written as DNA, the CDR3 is TGTGCCAGCAGCCCCCGGAGGGGGGCCGGGCAGCCCCAGCATTTT.